This T cell receptor (beta chain) was profiled in a study of T cell responses to AZD1222 COVID-19 vaccine. Findings and caveats of the study: The donors showed a predominance of white British ancestry and of females, with possible underestimation of clonal diversity. Vaccination with two AZD1222 doses was followed by a rise in Spike-specific TCR breadth and depth. In all cases, repertoires were sampled only after the peak T cell response.

Second doses were pooled across both intervals (about 4 or about 12 weeks). With regard to this clone: Its cognate antigen is unknown.

The repertoire was sequenced with immunoSEQ multiplex PCR; TCRdb's copy has only in-frame clones and lacks some. Of 160,000 or so clones listed, under 95% were seen once; the top ten hold under 6%. Germline V gene lookup returns CDR1 LNHDA and CDR2 SQIVND (reference sequence). The CDR3 loop spans 12 amino acids. V lost 3 bases and J lost 0, with 3 bases in between. The source of this sequence is an adult who received the AZD1222 COVID-19 vaccine. V gene TRBV19 combines with J gene TRBJ2-7, with D unclear. This sample comprised peripheral blood, obtained 28 days after the second AZD1222 dose. The CDR3 region is CASSIPSYEQYF. Here the CDR3 DNA reads TGTGCCAGTAGTATCCCCTCCTACGAGCAGTACTTC.